This T cell receptor beta chain was recorded in a study of blood T cell repertoires in COVID-19. Study details: Donors in the United States, Italy and Spain gave samples during acute or convalescent COVID-19. T cells, B-cell-depleted T cells, or PBMCs supplied cDNA or gDNA.

In the original analysis: By means of reference gene primer amplification, nucleated cell counts were estimated. TCRdb's table, derived via immunoSEQ multiplex PCR, lists solely in-frame clones and lacks some. That table furnishes V, J and clone size, whereas the DNA furnished D and trimming. The sample lists tens of thousands of clones; 84% were seen once. Looked up from germline, CDR1 is MDHEN and CDR2 is SYDVKM. There are 15 residues in the CDR3. Losses at the gene ends were 6 bases for V and 4 bases for J; bases not matched to a gene: 10. Sequenced input: peripheral blood. V and J are TRBV28 and TRBJ2-7; the match to TRBD1 covers 9 bases. The clonotype comes from a human donor in a cohort sampled during active COVID-19. CDR3 in amino acids: CASSSSGTGLYEQYF. The DNA for the CDR3 is TGTGCCAGCAGCTCCTCCGGGACAGGGCTTTACGAGCAGTACTTC.